This T cell receptor (beta chain) was found in a study of lymphopenia after photon versus proton radiotherapy. The CDR3 contains 15 residues. The V end lost 5 bases, the J end lost 2 bases, and 16 bases lay between the germline ends. Germline V gene sequence: CDR1 MNHNS, CDR2 SASEGT. TCRdb keeps only in-frame clones here, not all; method: immunoSEQ multiplex PCR. The sample lists 53,000 or so clones; over 70% were seen once. Overall study results and limits: Better survival with proton therapy was suggested as possible, not demonstrated. Post-nadir diversity loss with photons came from oligoclonal expansion, particularly CD8+ Temra cells.

In this sample, this clone turned up once. Its antigen is not identified. This chain joins TRBV6-1 and TRBJ2-7; possible D gene TRBD1, 5 bases. This receptor was obtained from a man in his fifties with gastric cancer. Specimen: peripheral blood, collected from a patient treated with photon-based radiotherapy. Here the CDR3 reads CASSLRGLGTYEQYF. Here the CDR3 DNA reads TGTGCCAGCAGTCTAAGGGGCCTGGGGACCTACGAGCAGTACTTC.